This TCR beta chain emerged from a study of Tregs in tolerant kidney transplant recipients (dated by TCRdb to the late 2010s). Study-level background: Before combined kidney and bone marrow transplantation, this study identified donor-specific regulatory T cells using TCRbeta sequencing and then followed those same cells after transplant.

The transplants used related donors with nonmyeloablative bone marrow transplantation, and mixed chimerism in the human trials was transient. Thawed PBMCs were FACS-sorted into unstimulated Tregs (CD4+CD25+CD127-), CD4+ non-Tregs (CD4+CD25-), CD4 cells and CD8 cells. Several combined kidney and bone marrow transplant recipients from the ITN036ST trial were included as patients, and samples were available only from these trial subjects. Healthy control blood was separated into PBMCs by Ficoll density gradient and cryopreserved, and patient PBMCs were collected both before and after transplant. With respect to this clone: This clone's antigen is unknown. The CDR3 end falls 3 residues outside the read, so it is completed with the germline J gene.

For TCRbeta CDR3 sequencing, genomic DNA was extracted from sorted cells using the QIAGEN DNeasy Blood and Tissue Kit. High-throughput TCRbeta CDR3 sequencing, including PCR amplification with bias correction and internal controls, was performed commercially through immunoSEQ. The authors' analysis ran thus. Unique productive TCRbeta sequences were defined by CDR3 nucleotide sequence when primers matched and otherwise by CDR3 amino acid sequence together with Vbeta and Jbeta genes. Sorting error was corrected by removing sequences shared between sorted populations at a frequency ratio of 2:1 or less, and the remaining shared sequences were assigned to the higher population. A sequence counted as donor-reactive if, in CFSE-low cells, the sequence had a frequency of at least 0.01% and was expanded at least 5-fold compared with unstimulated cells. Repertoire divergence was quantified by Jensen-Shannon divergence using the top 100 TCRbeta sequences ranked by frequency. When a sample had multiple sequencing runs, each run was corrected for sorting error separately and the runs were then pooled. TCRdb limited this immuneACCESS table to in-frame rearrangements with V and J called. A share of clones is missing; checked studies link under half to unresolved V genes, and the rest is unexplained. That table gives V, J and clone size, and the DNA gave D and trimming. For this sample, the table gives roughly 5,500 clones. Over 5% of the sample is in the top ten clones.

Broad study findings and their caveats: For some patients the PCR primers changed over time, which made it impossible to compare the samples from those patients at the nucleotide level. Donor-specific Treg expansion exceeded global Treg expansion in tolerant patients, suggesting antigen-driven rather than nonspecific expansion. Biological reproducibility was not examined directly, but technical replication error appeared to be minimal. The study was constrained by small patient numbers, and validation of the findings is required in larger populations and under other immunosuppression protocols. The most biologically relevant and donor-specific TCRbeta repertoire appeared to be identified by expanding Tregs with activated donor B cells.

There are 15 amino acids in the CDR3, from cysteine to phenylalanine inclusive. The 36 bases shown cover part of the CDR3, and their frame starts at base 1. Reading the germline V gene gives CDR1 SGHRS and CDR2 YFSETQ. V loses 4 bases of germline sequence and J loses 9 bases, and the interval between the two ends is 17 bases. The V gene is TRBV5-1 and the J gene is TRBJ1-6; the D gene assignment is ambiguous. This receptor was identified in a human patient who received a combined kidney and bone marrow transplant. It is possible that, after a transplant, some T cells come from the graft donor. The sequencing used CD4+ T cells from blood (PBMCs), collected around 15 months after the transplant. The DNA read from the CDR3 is TGCGCCAGCAGCCCGTCTGAGGGTAGGAGTTCACCC. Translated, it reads CASSPSEGRSSP. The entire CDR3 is CASSPSEGRSSPLHF.